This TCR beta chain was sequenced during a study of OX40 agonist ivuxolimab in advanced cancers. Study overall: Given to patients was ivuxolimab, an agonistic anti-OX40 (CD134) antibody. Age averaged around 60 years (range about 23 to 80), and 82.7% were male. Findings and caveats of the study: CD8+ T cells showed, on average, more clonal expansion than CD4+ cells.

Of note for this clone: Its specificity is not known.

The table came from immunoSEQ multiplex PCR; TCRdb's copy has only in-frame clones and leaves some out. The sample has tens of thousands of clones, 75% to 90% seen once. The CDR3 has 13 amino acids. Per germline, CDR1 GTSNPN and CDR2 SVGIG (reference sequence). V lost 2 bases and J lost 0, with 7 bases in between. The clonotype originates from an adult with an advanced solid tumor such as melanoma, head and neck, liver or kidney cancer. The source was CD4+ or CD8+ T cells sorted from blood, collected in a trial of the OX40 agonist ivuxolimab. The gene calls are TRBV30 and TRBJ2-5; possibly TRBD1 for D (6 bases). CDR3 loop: CAWSTGYQETQYF. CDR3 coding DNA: TGTGCCTGGAGTACAGGGTACCAAGAGACCCAGTACTTC.